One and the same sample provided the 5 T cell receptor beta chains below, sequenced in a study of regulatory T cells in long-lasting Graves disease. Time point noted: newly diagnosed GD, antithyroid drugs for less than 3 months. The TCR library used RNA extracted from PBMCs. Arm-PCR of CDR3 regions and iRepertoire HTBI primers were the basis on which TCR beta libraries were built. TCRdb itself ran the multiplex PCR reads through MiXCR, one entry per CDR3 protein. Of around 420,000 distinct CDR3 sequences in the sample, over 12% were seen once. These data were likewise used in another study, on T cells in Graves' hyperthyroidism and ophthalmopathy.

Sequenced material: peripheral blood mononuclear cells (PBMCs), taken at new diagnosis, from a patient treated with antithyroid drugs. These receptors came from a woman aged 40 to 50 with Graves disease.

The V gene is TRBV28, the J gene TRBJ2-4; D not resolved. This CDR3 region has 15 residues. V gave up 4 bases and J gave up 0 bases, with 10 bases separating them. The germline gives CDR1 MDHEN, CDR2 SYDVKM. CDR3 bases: TGTGCCAGCAGTTACCCCGGCCTAGCCAAAAACATTCAGTACTTC. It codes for CASSYPGLAKNIQYF.

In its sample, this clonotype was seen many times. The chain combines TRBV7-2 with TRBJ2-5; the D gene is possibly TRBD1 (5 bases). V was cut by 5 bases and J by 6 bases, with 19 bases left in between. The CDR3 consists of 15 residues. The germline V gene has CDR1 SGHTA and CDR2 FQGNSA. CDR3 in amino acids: CASSPNWAGRKTQYF. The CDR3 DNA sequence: TGTGCCAGCAGCCCGAACTGGGCAGGGCGGAAGACCCAGTACTTC.

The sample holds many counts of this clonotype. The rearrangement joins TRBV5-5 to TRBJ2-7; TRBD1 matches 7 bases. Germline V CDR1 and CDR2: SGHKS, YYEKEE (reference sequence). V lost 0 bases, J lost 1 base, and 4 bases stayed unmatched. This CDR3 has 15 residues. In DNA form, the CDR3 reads TGTGCCAGCAGCTTGGTTCCAGGGGGATCCTACGAGCAGTACTTC. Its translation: CASSLVPGGSYEQYF.

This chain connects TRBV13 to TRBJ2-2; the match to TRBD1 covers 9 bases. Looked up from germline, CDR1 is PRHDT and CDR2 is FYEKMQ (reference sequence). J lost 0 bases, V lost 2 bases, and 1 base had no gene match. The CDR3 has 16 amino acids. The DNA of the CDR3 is TGTGCCAGCAGCTTATGGGACAGGGCGAACACCGGGGAGCTGTTTTTT. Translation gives CASSLWDRANTGELFF.

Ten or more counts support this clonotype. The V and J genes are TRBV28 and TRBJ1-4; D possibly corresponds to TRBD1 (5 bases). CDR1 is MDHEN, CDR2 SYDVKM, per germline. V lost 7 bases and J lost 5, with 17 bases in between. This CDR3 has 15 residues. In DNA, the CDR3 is TGTGCCAGCAAAAAGAGGGGCCCCCAAAATGAAAAACTGTTTTTT. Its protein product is CASKKRGPQNEKLFF.